This T cell receptor beta chain was profiled in a study of T cells of healthy individuals. Only a few counts were recorded for this clonotype. TCRdb reprocessed the 5' RACE reads with MiXCR, giving one entry per CDR3 protein. The sample comprises some 100,000 distinct CDR3 sequences, approximately 16% of which are singletons, and around 6.5% rests with the top ten. Per the germline V gene, CDR1 is SGHDN and CDR2 is FVKESK. The CDR3 covers 13 residues. V was cut by 1 base and J by 8 bases, with 9 bases left in between. This sequence originates from a human donor in good health. The chain links TRBV14 to TRBJ2-1, with a weak D call TRBD1 (5 bases). The CDR3, as DNA: TGTGCCAGCAGCCAAGGTAAAGGGGATGAGCAGTTCTTC. It codes for CASSQGKGDEQFF.